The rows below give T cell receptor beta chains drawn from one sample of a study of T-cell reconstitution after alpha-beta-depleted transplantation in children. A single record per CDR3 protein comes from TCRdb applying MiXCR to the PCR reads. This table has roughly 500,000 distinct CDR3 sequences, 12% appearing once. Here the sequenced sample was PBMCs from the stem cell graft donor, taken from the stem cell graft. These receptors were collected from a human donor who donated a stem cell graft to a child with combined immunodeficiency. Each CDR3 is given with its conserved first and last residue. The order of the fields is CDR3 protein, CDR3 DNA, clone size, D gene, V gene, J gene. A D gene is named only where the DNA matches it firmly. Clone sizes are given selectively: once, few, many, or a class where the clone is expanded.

CDR3 protein: CSAHGQGYGYTF
CDR3 DNA: TGCAGCGCCCACGGACAGGGCTATGGCTACACCTTC
clone size: many
D gene: TRBD1
V gene: TRBV29-1
J gene: TRBJ1-2

CDR3 protein: CASRGARGVNEQFF
CDR3 DNA: TGTGCCAGCAGAGGGGCCAGGGGGGTCAATGAGCAGTTCTTC
clone size: -
D gene: -
V gene: TRBV6-1
J gene: TRBJ2-1

CDR3 protein: CATNRGSSYNEQFF
CDR3 DNA: TGTGCCACCAACAGGGGCAGCTCCTACAATGAGCAGTTCTTC
clone size: -
D gene: TRBD1
V gene: TRBV2
J gene: TRBJ2-1

CDR3 protein: CASSRGRAGGELIF
CDR3 DNA: TGTGCCAGCAGCCGCGGGAGGGCCGGCGGGGAGCTGATTTTT
clone size: once
D gene: TRBD2
V gene: TRBV7-3
J gene: TRBJ2-2

CDR3 protein: CASSLSAGDATDTQYF
CDR3 DNA: TGTGCCAGCAGCTTAAGCGCAGGGGACGCGACAGATACGCAGTATTTT
clone size: -
D gene: -
V gene: TRBV7-9
J gene: TRBJ2-3

CDR3 protein: CASSPKRPGTIVDTGELFF
CDR3 DNA: TGTGCCAGCAGCCCCAAACGCCCCGGGACTATCGTCGACACCGGGGAGCTGTTTTTT
clone size: few
D gene: TRBD2
V gene: TRBV9
J gene: TRBJ2-2

CDR3 protein: CASSRPGEDSYEQYF
CDR3 DNA: TGTGCCAGCAGCCGCCCAGGCGAGGATTCCTACGAGCAGTACTTC
clone size: -
D gene: -
V gene: TRBV12-3/TRBV12-4
J gene: TRBJ2-7

CDR3 protein: CATDTSYEQYF
CDR3 DNA: TGTGCCACAGACACGTCCTACGAGCAGTACTTC
clone size: few
D gene: -
V gene: TRBV6-2/TRBV6-3
J gene: TRBJ2-7

CDR3 protein: CATSDFSVNEQFF
CDR3 DNA: TGTGCCACCAGTGATTTTTCGGTTAATGAGCAGTTCTTC
clone size: many
D gene: -
V gene: TRBV24-1
J gene: TRBJ2-1

CDR3 protein: CASSEPGSYEQYF
CDR3 DNA: TGTGCCAGCAGTGAACCAGGTTCCTACGAGCAGTACTTC
clone size: few
D gene: -
V gene: TRBV7-2
J gene: TRBJ2-7

CDR3 protein: CASSLFEGGTDTQYF
CDR3 DNA: TGTGCCAGCAGCCTCTTCGAGGGGGGAACAGATACGCAGTATTTT
clone size: few
D gene: -
V gene: TRBV7-9
J gene: TRBJ2-3

CDR3 protein: CATSSWLAGKGNEQFF
CDR3 DNA: TGTGCCACCAGCAGTTGGCTAGCGGGAAAAGGGAATGAGCAGTTCTTC
clone size: few
D gene: TRBD2
V gene: TRBV15
J gene: TRBJ2-1

CDR3 protein: CAWSVGLAGSGNTGELFF
CDR3 DNA: TGTGCCTGGAGTGTAGGGTTAGCGGGGAGCGGGAACACCGGGGAGCTGTTTTTT
clone size: once
D gene: TRBD2
V gene: TRBV30
J gene: TRBJ2-2

CDR3 protein: CASSGWTGGAYNEQFF
CDR3 DNA: TGTGCCAGCAGTGGATGGACAGGGGGGGCCTACAATGAGCAGTTCTTC
clone size: few
D gene: TRBD1
V gene: TRBV12-3/TRBV12-4
J gene: TRBJ2-1

CDR3 protein: CASSPREGQPQHF
CDR3 DNA: TGTGCCAGCAGTCCAAGGGAAGGCCAGCCCCAGCATTTT
clone size: few
D gene: -
V gene: TRBV27
J gene: TRBJ1-5

CDR3 protein: CASSQVVGSYEQYF
CDR3 DNA: TGTGCCAGCAGCCAAGTTGTGGGCTCCTACGAGCAGTACTTC
clone size: -
D gene: -
V gene: TRBV3-1
J gene: TRBJ2-7

CDR3 protein: CASSPTKGLAGMSSYNEQFF
CDR3 DNA: TGTGCCAGCAGTCCTACAAAGGGACTAGCGGGTATGAGCTCCTACAATGAGCAGTTCTTC
clone size: few
D gene: TRBD2
V gene: TRBV12-3/TRBV12-4
J gene: TRBJ2-1

CDR3 protein: CSARPTGSYNEQFF
CDR3 DNA: TGCAGTGCTCGCCCGACAGGGTCCTACAATGAGCAGTTCTTC
clone size: many
D gene: TRBD1
V gene: TRBV20-1
J gene: TRBJ2-1

CDR3 protein: CASTPGRVAPHILLTEAFF
CDR3 DNA: TGTGCCAGCACTCCGGGGAGGGTGGCTCCCCATATACTTCTCACTGAAGCTTTCTTT
clone size: -
D gene: -
V gene: TRBV21-1
J gene: TRBJ1-1

CDR3 protein: CASRHIWTSENPARSYEQYF
CDR3 DNA: TGTGCCAGCAGGCATATATGGACTAGCGAGAACCCTGCTCGGTCCTACGAGCAGTACTTC
clone size: many
D gene: TRBD2
V gene: TRBV11-2
J gene: TRBJ2-7

CDR3 protein: CASSPRGLGTYEQYF
CDR3 DNA: TGTGCCAGCAGCCCAAGGGGACTAGGTACCTACGAGCAGTACTTC
clone size: few
D gene: TRBD2
V gene: TRBV7-6
J gene: TRBJ2-7

CDR3 protein: CAWGHGEQYF
CDR3 DNA: TGTGCCTGGGGGCACGGGGAGCAGTACTTC
clone size: few
D gene: -
V gene: TRBV30
J gene: TRBJ2-7

CDR3 protein: CSASSGQENSEAFF
CDR3 DNA: TGCAGTGCTAGCTCGGGACAGGAGAATTCTGAAGCTTTCTTT
clone size: few
D gene: TRBD1
V gene: TRBV20-1
J gene: TRBJ1-1

CDR3 protein: CASSEQAQGNGYTF
CDR3 DNA: TGCGCCAGCAGTGAGCAGGCCCAGGGGAACGGCTACACCTTC
clone size: few
D gene: -
V gene: TRBV10-2
J gene: TRBJ1-2

CDR3 protein: CASSQVTAGEQYF
CDR3 DNA: TGCGCCAGCAGCCAAGTCACGGCGGGGGAGCAGTACTTC
clone size: few
D gene: -
V gene: TRBV4-3
J gene: TRBJ2-7

CDR3 protein: CAWSLGNSPLHF
CDR3 DNA: TGTGCCTGGAGTTTGGGGAATTCACCCCTCCACTTT
clone size: few
D gene: -
V gene: TRBV30
J gene: TRBJ1-6

CDR3 protein: CASSRGVEAYNSPLHF
CDR3 DNA: TGCGCCAGCAGCCGAGGGGTCGAGGCGTATAATTCACCCCTCCACTTT
clone size: few
D gene: -
V gene: TRBV4-3
J gene: TRBJ1-6

CDR3 protein: CASSLRDSGETQYF
CDR3 DNA: TGTGCCAGCAGCCTACGGGACTCTGGGGAGACCCAGTACTTC
clone size: few
D gene: -
V gene: TRBV6-1
J gene: TRBJ2-5

CDR3 protein: CSARDRLAGQETQYF
CDR3 DNA: TGCAGTGCTAGAGATCGTTTGGCGGGGCAAGAGACCCAGTACTTC
clone size: -
D gene: -
V gene: TRBV20-1
J gene: TRBJ2-5

CDR3 protein: CASSLRTSGIGELFF
CDR3 DNA: TGTGCCAGCAGCCTTCGGACTAGCGGAATCGGGGAGCTGTTTTTT
clone size: many
D gene: TRBD2
V gene: TRBV3-1
J gene: TRBJ2-2

CDR3 protein: CATAATGDQETQYF
CDR3 DNA: TGTGCCACCGCAGCAACAGGGGACCAAGAGACCCAGTACTTC
clone size: few
D gene: TRBD1
V gene: TRBV24-1
J gene: TRBJ2-5

CDR3 protein: CASSITDSQEAFF
CDR3 DNA: TGTGCCAGCAGTATCACGGACAGCCAAGAAGCTTTCTTT
clone size: few
D gene: -
V gene: TRBV12-3/TRBV12-4
J gene: TRBJ1-1

CDR3 protein: CSARDFGGFEETQYF
CDR3 DNA: TGCAGTGCTAGAGATTTCGGAGGTTTTGAGGAGACCCAGTACTTC
clone size: few
D gene: -
V gene: TRBV20-1
J gene: TRBJ2-5

CDR3 protein: CASSEGDNTEAFF
CDR3 DNA: TGTGCCAGCAGTGAGGGGGATAACACTGAAGCTTTCTTT
clone size: -
D gene: -
V gene: TRBV25-1
J gene: TRBJ1-1

CDR3 protein: CASAWVRQGPYNEQFF
CDR3 DNA: TGTGCCAGCGCTTGGGTCCGCCAGGGCCCTTACAATGAGCAGTTCTTC
clone size: -
D gene: -
V gene: TRBV12-3/TRBV12-4
J gene: TRBJ2-1

CDR3 protein: CAISESAREVVFHEQFF
CDR3 DNA: TGTGCCATCAGTGAGTCTGCGCGGGAGGTTGTATTCCATGAGCAGTTCTTC
clone size: -
D gene: TRBD2
V gene: TRBV10-3
J gene: TRBJ2-1

CDR3 protein: CAWRGKGGIGEQFF
CDR3 DNA: TGTGCCTGGAGGGGAAAGGGGGGGATTGGTGAGCAGTTCTTC
clone size: -
D gene: -
V gene: TRBV30
J gene: TRBJ2-1

CDR3 protein: CASSFGGLSGNTIYF
CDR3 DNA: TGTGCCAGCAGCTTTGGCGGCCTCTCTGGAAACACCATATATTTT
clone size: many
D gene: -
V gene: TRBV7-9
J gene: TRBJ1-3

CDR3 protein: CAWSVRQGFQEQYF
CDR3 DNA: TGTGCCTGGAGTGTAAGGCAGGGGTTTCAAGAGCAGTACTTC
clone size: -
D gene: -
V gene: TRBV30
J gene: TRBJ2-7

CDR3 protein: CASTLSGGSVYEQYF
CDR3 DNA: TGCGCCAGCACCCTTAGTGGCGGGAGCGTCTACGAGCAGTACTTC
clone size: few
D gene: TRBD2
V gene: TRBV5-1
J gene: TRBJ2-7

CDR3 protein: CASSWAGQEQYF
CDR3 DNA: TGTGCCAGCAGTTGGGCAGGGCAAGAGCAGTACTTC
clone size: few
D gene: -
V gene: TRBV28
J gene: TRBJ2-7